This T cell receptor (beta chain) was captured in a study of blood T cells in healthy people across ages. Whole-study results and caveats: Unknown CMV status may confound age-related changes in expanded clones.

Donors were healthy Caucasian individuals from Russia aged about 6 to 90. Through a sample-barcoded 5' primer and a J-beta primer mix, a second PCR was run for about 6 to 11 cycles. TCRdb processed the 5' RACE reads anew with MiXCR; each CDR3 protein has one entry. The sample lists about 720,000 distinct CDR3 sequences; 20% to 25% were seen once. With respect to this clonotype: Its antigen is not known.

This CDR3 is 13 amino acids long. Germline CDR1 and CDR2: SGHRS and YFSETQ. Trimming pared 3 bases from V and 5 bases from J, leaving 11 bases between. The rearrangement uses TRBV5-1 and TRBJ2-5; D may be TRBD1 (7 bases). The TCR was taken from a man between 65 and 85 years old in good health. Sample: blood. The CDR3 loop is CASSYPGGETQYF. CDR3 coding DNA: TGCGCCAGCAGCTACCCAGGGGGGGAGACCCAGTACTTC. The full variable domain, in which reference TRBV5-1 and TRBJ2-5 provide the parts outside the CDR3, is KAGVTQTPRYLIKTRGQQVTLSCSPISGHRSVSWYQQTPGQGLQFLFEYFSETQRNKGNFPGRFSGRQFSNSRSEMNVSTLELGDSALYLCASSYPGGETQYFGPGTRLLVL.